The next 7 T cell receptor beta chains were all read from a single sample in a study of blood T cell repertoires in COVID-19. Generated by immunoSEQ multiplex PCR, the TCRdb table keeps only in-frame clones and is missing some. Among tens of thousands of clones listed, roughly 83% were seen once. The sequenced sample consisted of peripheral blood. The receptors stem from a man aged 45-65 years with COVID-19, enrolled during active disease.

This clone was picked up one time. This chain uses TRBV2 with TRBJ2-1; D not resolved. The CDR3 has 12 amino acids. Germline V gene data show CDR1 as SNHLY and CDR2 as FYNNEI. V lost 4 bases to trimming and J lost 4 bases, with 5 bases between them. CDR3 loop: CASSARYNEQFF. Here the CDR3 DNA reads TGTGCCAGCAGTGCCAGGTACAATGAGCAGTTCTTC.

The chain recombines TRBV18 with TRBJ1-5, with 10 bases aligning to TRBD1. From germline, CDR1 is KGHSH and CDR2 LQKENI. CDR3 length: 16 amino acids. V lost 8 bases to trimming and J lost 0 bases; unmatched junction nucleotides: 7. The CDR3 spells CASRGQGGNSNQPQHF. In DNA form, the CDR3 reads TGTGCCAGCCGCGGACAGGGGGGGAATAGCAATCAGCCCCAGCATTTT. Drawing the rest from reference TRBV18 and TRBJ1-5, the complete variable domain is NAGVMQNPRHLVRRRGQEARLRCSPMKGHSHVYWYRQLPEEGLKFMVYLQKENIIDESGMPKERFSAEFPKEGPSILRIQQVVRGDSAAYFCASRGQGGNSNQPQHFGDGTRLSIL.

This clone was counted a few times. This rearrangement joins TRBV4-1 to TRBJ2-2, with 7 nucleotides matching TRBD1. Germline assignment: CDR1 MGHRA and CDR2 YSYEKL. The junction had 5 bases not matched to a gene; V was cut back by 0 bases and J by 1 base. The CDR3 has 17 amino acids. The CDR3 DNA is TGCGCCAGCAGCCAAGAAGTGAGACAGGGGAACACCGGGGAGCTGTTTTTT. Amino acids: CASSQEVRQGNTGELFF.

The chain links TRBV3-1 (or the pseudogene TRBV3-2) to TRBJ2-4, with a possible D match to TRBD1 (5 bases). This CDR3 is built from 13 residues. Germline-derived CDR1 and CDR2 are LGHDT and YNNKEL (reference sequence). Trimming cost V 1 base and J 6 bases, with 7 bases left between them. As DNA, the CDR3 is TGTGCCAGCAGCCAAGGACAGTCAAACATTCAGTACTTC. Protein sequence: CASSQGQSNIQYF.

This chain connects TRBV7-9 to TRBJ1-6; D ambiguous. The CDR3 sequence is 14 residues long. V lost 5 bases and J lost 10, with 15 bases in between. The germline CDR1 and CDR2 sequences are SEHNR and FQNEAQ (reference sequence). In DNA, the CDR3 is TGTGCCAGCAGCATCGGAGGGTTCAAGTCACCCCTCCACTTT. Amino acids: CASSIGGFKSPLHF.

This clone was detected only once. V usage is TRBV6-1 and J usage is TRBJ2-7, with 7 bases fitting TRBD2. J was trimmed by 7 bases and V by 2 bases; bases with no gene match: 8. The germline CDR1 and CDR2 sequences are MNHNS and SASEGT. There are 14 residues in the CDR3. CDR3 in DNA: TGTGCCAGCAGTGAAAGGCGGGAGATGGGGGAGCAGTACTTC. Amino acids: CASSERREMGEQYF.

This rearrangement joins TRBV28 to TRBJ2-7; 9 bases are a match to TRBD2. V was pared by 7 bases and J by 3 bases, with 1 base of the junction left unmatched. The CDR3 has 12 amino acids. Germline assignment: CDR1 MDHEN and CDR2 SYDVKM. The CDR3 loop reads CASTSGDYEQYF. The DNA for the CDR3 is TGTGCCAGCACTAGCGGGGACTACGAGCAGTACTTC.